The subject of this entry is one T cell receptor (beta chain). Antigen unknown. In nominal health when sampled, donors likely had unrecorded immune exposures nonetheless. The data were obtained in a study of cytomegalovirus exposure and HLA in healthy donors. The primer mix had 60 Vbeta and 13 Jbeta primers. Profiled with immunoSEQ multiplex PCR; TCRdb holds only in-frame clones, not every one. The table shows around 180,000 clones, with around 79% occurring only once. Study-wide findings and caveats: V- and J-gene trimming in TCR beta was tied to a missense DCLRE1C variant by an analysis performed later.

CDR1 and CDR2 (germline): MNHNY, SVGAGI (reference sequence). This CDR3 has 13 amino acids. V was cut by 5 bases and J by 2 bases, with 9 bases left in between. This sequence joins TRBV6-6 and TRBJ2-5; D possibly corresponds to TRBD1 (6 bases). What was sequenced was PBMCs. This TCR came from a woman aged 50 to 65 in good health and CMV-seronegative. CDR3 sequence: CASSRTAQETQYF. The CDR3, as DNA: TGTGCCAGCAGTAGGACAGCTCAAGAGACCCAGTACTTC.